Listed below are T cell receptor beta chains from one sample, sequenced in a study of technical replicates of blood from a handful of donors. Generated by immunoSEQ multiplex PCR, the TCRdb table keeps only in-frame clones and is missing some. The sample shows 75,000 to 100,000 clones, about 89% of them seen only once. The specimen was T cells isolated from PBMCs. The receptors here all came from a human donor in good health. CDR3s leave out the opening cysteine and the closing phenylalanine or tryptophan.

CDR3aa: SVEHRLNTEAF; j_gene: TRBJ1-1; v_gene: TRBV29-1
CDR3aa: ASSVGSGGGEKLF; j_gene: TRBJ1-4; v_gene: TRBV9
CDR3aa: ASSGTGASGYGYT; j_gene: TRBJ1-2; v_gene: TRBV28
CDR3aa: ASRSTGTDTQY; j_gene: TRBJ2-3; v_gene: TRBV6-6
CDR3aa: ASSSQDRAGGYT; j_gene: TRBJ1-2; v_gene: TRBV6-5
CDR3aa: SVEDILGGETQY; j_gene: TRBJ2-5; v_gene: TRBV29-1
CDR3aa: ASSLPGGPVNYGYT; j_gene: TRBJ1-2; v_gene: TRBV28
CDR3aa: ASSISGGDYNEQF; j_gene: TRBJ2-1; v_gene: TRBV19
CDR3aa: ASSPYSDRTSNQPQH; j_gene: TRBJ1-5; v_gene: TRBV27
CDR3aa: ATKGSTRLEAF; j_gene: TRBJ1-1; v_gene: TRBV6-5
CDR3aa: ASSFTGGSGNTIY; j_gene: TRBJ1-3; v_gene: TRBV7-9
CDR3aa: ASSYDRQGTPYGYT; j_gene: TRBJ1-2; v_gene: TRBV6-6
CDR3aa: ASSVNTGPSTDTQY; j_gene: TRBJ2-3; v_gene: TRBV11-2
CDR3aa: ASSGIRDRASAGANVLT; j_gene: TRBJ2-6; v_gene: TRBV6-1
CDR3aa: SAGGVRASNEKLF; j_gene: TRBJ1-4; v_gene: TRBV29-1
CDR3aa: ASRDRGYEQY; j_gene: TRBJ2-7; v_gene: TRBV28
CDR3aa: ASSLEGWGGSYNEQF; j_gene: TRBJ2-1; v_gene: TRBV27
CDR3aa: ASSDSGYYGYT; j_gene: TRBJ1-2; v_gene: TRBV10-1
CDR3aa: ASSLVSRGPYYNEQF; j_gene: TRBJ2-1; v_gene: TRBV5-4
CDR3aa: ASRGRDRGLDGYT; j_gene: TRBJ1-2; v_gene: TRBV6-5
CDR3aa: ASSQSSWQGVSTEAF; j_gene: TRBJ1-1; v_gene: TRBV23-1
CDR3aa: ASRTNAGQSYEQY; j_gene: TRBJ2-7; v_gene: TRBV5-1
CDR3aa: ATSRDAAGGNEQF; j_gene: TRBJ2-1; v_gene: TRBV15
CDR3aa: ASSSPASSYEQY; j_gene: TRBJ2-7; v_gene: TRBV27
CDR3aa: ASGESGGALAYTQY; j_gene: TRBJ2-3; v_gene: TRBV4-2
CDR3aa: ASSLFLNRVGHSYEQY; j_gene: TRBJ2-7; v_gene: TRBV27
CDR3aa: ASSIGRGLSSGPF; j_gene: TRBJ2-1; v_gene: TRBV19
CDR3aa: ASSLSRNKETQY; j_gene: TRBJ2-5; v_gene: TRBV18
CDR3aa: ASSVAELGTVYEQY; j_gene: TRBJ2-7; v_gene: TRBV9
CDR3aa: ASSPLWGTEGTEAF; j_gene: TRBJ1-1; v_gene: TRBV18
CDR3aa: ATSPSSYNEQF; j_gene: TRBJ2-1; v_gene: TRBV15